This note documents a single TCR beta chain sequence. This record belongs to a study of cytotoxic CD8 clonotypes in ibrutinib-treated CLL. With 3 bases removed from V and 13 bases from J, the gap between germline ends came to 22 bases. This CDR3 is built from 14 residues. Germline CDR1 reads GTSNPN; CDR2 reads SVGIG (reference sequence). Measured with immunoSEQ multiplex PCR; TCRdb has only the in-frame clones, and not every one. The sample has about 140,000 clones, approximately 80% seen once. The sequence came from a human donor with chronic lymphocytic leukemia. V and J are TRBV30 and TRBJ2-4; weak D call: TRBD1 (6 bases). This specimen was PBMCs, taken after 12 months of ibrutinib treatment. DNA of the CDR3: TGTGCCTGGAGGGGGTCGTACGATACAGGGATACAGTACTTC. Protein product: CAWRGSYDTGIQYF. The whole variable domain, filled in from reference TRBV30 and TRBJ2-4, reads SQTIHQWPATLVQPVGSPLSLECTVEGTSNPNLYWYRQAAGRGLQLLFYSVGIGQISSEVPQNLSASRPQDRQFILSSKKLLLSDSGFYLCAWRGSYDTGIQYFGAGTRLSVL.